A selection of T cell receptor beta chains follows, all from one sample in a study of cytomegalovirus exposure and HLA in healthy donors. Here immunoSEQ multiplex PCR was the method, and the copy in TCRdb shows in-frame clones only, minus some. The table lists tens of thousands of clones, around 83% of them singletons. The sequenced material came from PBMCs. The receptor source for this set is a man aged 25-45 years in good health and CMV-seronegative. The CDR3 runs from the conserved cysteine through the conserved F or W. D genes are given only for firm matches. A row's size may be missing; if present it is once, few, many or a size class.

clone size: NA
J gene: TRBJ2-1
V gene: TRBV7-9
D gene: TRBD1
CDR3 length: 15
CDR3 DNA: TGTGCCAGCAGCCCTCAGGGGGCCCCTTGGAATGAGCAGTTCTTC
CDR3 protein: CASSPQGAPWNEQFF

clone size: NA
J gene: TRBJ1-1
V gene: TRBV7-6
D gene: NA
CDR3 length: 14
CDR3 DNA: TGTGCCAGCAGCTTAGCGCAGGGGTACACTGAAGCTTTCTTT
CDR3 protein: CASSLAQGYTEAFF

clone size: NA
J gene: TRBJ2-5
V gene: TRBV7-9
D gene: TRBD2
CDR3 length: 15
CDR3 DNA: TGTGCCAGCAGCTCGGCTAGCGGGGGACAAGAGACCCAGTACTTC
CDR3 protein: CASSSASGGQETQYF

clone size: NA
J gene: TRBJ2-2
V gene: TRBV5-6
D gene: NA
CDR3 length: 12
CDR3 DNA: TGTGCCAGCAGCTCGGAGACCGGGGAGCTGTTTTTT
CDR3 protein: CASSSETGELFF

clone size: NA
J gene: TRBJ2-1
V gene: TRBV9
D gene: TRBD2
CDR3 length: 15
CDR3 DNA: TGTGCCAGCAGCGCGACTAGCGGGGCAGACAATGAGCAGTTCTTC
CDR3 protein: CASSATSGADNEQFF

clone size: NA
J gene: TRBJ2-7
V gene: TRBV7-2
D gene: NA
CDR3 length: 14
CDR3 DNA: TGTGCCAGCAGCCCTATCTGGGGGCCCTACGAGCAGTACTTC
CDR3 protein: CASSPIWGPYEQYF

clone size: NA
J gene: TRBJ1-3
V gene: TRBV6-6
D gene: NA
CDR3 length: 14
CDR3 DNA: TGTGCCAGCAGTTTCAGGGGCTCTGGAAACACCATATATTTT
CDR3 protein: CASSFRGSGNTIYF

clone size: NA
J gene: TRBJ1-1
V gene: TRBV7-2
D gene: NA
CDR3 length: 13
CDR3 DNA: TGTGCCAGCAAAAGGATCTCGGGCACTGAAGCTTTCTTT
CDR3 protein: CASKRISGTEAFF

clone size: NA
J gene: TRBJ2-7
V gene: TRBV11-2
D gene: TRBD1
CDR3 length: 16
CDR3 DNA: TGTGCCAGCAGCTTAGAATCACAGGGGGCATTCTACGAGCAGTACTTC
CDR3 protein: CASSLESQGAFYEQYF

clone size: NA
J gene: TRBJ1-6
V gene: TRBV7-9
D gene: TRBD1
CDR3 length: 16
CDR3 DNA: TGTGCCAGCTTGGGGCCGACAGGGGCATTAAATTCACCCCTCCACTTT
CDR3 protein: CASLGPTGALNSPLHF

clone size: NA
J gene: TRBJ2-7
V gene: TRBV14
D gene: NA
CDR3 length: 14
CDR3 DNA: TGTGCCAGCAGCCAAGTGAGAGGCAGCTACGAGCAGTACTTC
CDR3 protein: CASSQVRGSYEQYF

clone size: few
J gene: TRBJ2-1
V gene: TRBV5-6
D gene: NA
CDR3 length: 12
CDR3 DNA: TGTGCCAGCAGCTTCCTGAGTCCTGAGCAGTTCTTC
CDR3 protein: CASSFLSPEQFF

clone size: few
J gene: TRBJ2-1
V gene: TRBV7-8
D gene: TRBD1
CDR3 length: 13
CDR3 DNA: TGTGCCAGCAAAAACAGGGGGCTCAATGAGCAGTTCTTC
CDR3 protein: CASKNRGLNEQFF

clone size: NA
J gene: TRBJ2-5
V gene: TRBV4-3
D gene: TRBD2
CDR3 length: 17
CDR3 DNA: TGCGCCAGCAGCCAAGATTTAGGACTAGCGGGACAAGAGACCCAGTACTTC
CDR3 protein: CASSQDLGLAGQETQYF

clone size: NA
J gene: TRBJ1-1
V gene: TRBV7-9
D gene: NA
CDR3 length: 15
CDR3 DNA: TGTGCCAGCAGCTTACGGGAGGAGGCGACCACTGAAGCTTTCTTT
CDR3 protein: CASSLREEATTEAFF

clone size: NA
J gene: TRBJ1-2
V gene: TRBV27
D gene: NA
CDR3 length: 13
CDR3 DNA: TGTGCCAGCAGGGGGGGGCGCCGGTATGGCTACACCTTC
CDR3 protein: CASRGGRRYGYTF

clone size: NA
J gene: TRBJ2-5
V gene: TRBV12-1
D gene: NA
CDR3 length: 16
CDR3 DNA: TGTGCCAGCAGCCCCACAGACGGGAGATTCCAAGAGACCCAGTACTTC
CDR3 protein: CASSPTDGRFQETQYF

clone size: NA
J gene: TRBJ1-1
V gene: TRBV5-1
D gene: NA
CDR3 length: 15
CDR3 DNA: TGCGCCAGCAGCTTGGCCGGTCCTTTTAACACTGAAGCTTTCTTT
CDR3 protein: CASSLAGPFNTEAFF

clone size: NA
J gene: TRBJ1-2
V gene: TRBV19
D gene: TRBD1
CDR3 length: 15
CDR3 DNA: TGTGCCAGTAGTATTTGGACAGGGGGCGACTATGGCTACACCTTC
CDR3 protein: CASSIWTGGDYGYTF

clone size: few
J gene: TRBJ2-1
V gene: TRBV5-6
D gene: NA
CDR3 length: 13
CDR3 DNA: TGTGCCAGCATTTCCCGGGGGAACAATGAGCAGTTCTTC
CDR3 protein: CASISRGNNEQFF

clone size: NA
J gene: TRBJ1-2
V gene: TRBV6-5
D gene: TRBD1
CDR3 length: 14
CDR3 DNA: TGTGCCAGCAGTTACTCGACAGGGAACTATGGCTACACCTTC
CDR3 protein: CASSYSTGNYGYTF

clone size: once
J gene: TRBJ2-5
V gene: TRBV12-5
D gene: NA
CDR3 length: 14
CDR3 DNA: TGTGCTAGTGGCCCCGGAGGACGGTTGGAGACCCAGTACTTC
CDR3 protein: CASGPGGRLETQYF

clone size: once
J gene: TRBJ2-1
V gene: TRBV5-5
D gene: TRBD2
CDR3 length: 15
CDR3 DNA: TGTGCCAGCAGCTTGGTTTTAGCGGGAGTCAGGGAGCAGTTCTTC
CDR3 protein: CASSLVLAGVREQFF

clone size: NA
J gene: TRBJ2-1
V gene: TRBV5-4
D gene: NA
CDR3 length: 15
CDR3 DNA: TGTGCCAGCAGCAAGACAGTTAGCTCCTACAATGAGCAGTTCTTC
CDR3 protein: CASSKTVSSYNEQFF

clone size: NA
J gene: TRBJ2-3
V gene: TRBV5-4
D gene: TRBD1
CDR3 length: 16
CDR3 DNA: TGTGCCAGCAGCTTGGGGTGGCAGGGACAGACAGATACGCAGTATTTT
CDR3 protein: CASSLGWQGQTDTQYF

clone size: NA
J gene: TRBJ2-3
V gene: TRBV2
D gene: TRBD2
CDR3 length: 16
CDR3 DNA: TGTGCCAGCAGTGAAGGGACTAGCGGGGGCACAGATACGCAGTATTTT
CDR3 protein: CASSEGTSGGTDTQYF

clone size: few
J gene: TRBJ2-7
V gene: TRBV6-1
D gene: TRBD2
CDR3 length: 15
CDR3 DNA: TGTGCCAGCACCGAGGGCGGAGGGAGGGTCTACGAGCAGTACTTC
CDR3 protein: CASTEGGGRVYEQYF

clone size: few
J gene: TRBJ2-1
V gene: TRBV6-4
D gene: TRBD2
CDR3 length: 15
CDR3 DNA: TGTGCCAGCAGTGACTCGGCTAGCGGGAGGTGTATGTTGTTCTTC
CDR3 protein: CASSDSASGRCMLFF

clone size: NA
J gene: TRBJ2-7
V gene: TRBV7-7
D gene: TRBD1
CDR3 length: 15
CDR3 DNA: TGTGCCAGCAGCTTGGGACAGGGGGCGAACTACGAGCAGTACTTC
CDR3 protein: CASSLGQGANYEQYF

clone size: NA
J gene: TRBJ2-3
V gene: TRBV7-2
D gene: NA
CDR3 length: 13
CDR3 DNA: TGTGCCAGCAGCGCCGCCTACACAGATACGCAGTATTTT
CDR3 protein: CASSAAYTDTQYF

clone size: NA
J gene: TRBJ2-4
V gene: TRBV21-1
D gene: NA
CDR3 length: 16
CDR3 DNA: TGTGCCAGCAGCAAAGCGCGGACAGGGGCCAAAAACATTCAGTACTTC
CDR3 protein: CASSKARTGAKNIQYF

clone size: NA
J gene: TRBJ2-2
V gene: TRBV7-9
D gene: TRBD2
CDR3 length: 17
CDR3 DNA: TGTGCCAGCAGCCCGCCTTCTAGCGGGATGAACACCGGGGAGCTGTTTTTT
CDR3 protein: CASSPPSSGMNTGELFF

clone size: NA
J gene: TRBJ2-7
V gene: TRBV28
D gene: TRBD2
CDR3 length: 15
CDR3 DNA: TGTGCCAGCAGTTTTTCAGCGGGGGCGGACAGCGAGCAGTACTTC
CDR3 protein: CASSFSAGADSEQYF

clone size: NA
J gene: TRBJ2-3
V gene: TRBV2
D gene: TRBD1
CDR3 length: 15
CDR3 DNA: TGTGCCAGAAAGACAGGGCCCAGTTCGACAGATACGCAGTATTTT
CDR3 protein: CARKTGPSSTDTQYF

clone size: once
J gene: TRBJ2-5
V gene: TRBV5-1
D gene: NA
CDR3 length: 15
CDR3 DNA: TGCGCCAGCAGCTTGGAGGGCTACCGGGGAGAGACCCAGTACTTC
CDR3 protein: CASSLEGYRGETQYF

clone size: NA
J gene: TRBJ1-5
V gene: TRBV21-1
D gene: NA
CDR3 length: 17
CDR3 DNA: TGTGCCAGCAGCAAACCCCTTGGACCAGGGAGGGATCAGCCCCAGCATTTT
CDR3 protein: CASSKPLGPGRDQPQHF

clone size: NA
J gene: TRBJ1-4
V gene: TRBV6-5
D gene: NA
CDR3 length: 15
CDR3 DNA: TGTGCCAGCAGCCCGCCCCCAGACAGGCCTGAAAAACTGTTTTTT
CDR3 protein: CASSPPPDRPEKLFF

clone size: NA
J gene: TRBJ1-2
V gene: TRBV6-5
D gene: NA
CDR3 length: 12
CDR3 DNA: TGTGCCAGCAGCCTCGGGGGGGATGGCTACACCTTC
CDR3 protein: CASSLGGDGYTF

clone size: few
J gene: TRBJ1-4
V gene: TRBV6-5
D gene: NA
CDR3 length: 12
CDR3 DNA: TGTGCCAGCAGTCCGGCAGGCGAAAAACTGTTTTTT
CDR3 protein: CASSPAGEKLFF

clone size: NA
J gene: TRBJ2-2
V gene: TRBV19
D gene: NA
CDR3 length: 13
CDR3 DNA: TGTGCCAGTAGGGCAGGGAAAACCGGGGAGCTGTTTTTT
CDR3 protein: CASRAGKTGELFF

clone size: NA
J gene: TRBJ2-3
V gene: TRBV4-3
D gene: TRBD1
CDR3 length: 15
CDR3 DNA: TGCGCCAGCAGCCGAGACAGGGGACACACAGATACGCAGTATTTT
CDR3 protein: CASSRDRGHTDTQYF

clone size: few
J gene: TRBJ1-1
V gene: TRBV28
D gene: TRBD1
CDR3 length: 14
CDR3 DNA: TGTGCCAGCAGTGCTCGGACAGGGAACACTGAAGCTTTCTTT
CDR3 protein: CASSARTGNTEAFF

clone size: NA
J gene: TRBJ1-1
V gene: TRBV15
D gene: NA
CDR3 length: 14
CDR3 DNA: TGTGCCACCAGCAGAGCCCGGGGTGTTACTGAAGCTTTCTTT
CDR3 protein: CATSRARGVTEAFF

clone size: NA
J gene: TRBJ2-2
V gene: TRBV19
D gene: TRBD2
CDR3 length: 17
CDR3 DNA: TGTGCCAGTAGTCGGATTCCAGCGGGAGGGCCAACCGGGGAGCTGTTTTTT
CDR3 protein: CASSRIPAGGPTGELFF

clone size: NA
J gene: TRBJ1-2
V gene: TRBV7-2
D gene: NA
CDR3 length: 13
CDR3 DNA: TGTGCCAGCAGCTCTCCCGGGAAATATGGCTACACCTTC
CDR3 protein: CASSSPGKYGYTF

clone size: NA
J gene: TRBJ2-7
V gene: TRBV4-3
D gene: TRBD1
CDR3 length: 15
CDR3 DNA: TGCGCCAGCAGCCCGCGGGACAGGGGCCCCTACGAGCAGTACTTC
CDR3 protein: CASSPRDRGPYEQYF

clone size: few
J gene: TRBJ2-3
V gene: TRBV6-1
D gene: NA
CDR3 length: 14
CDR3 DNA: TGTGCCAGCAGTGTTTCCCTTAGCACAGATACGCAGTATTTT
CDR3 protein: CASSVSLSTDTQYF

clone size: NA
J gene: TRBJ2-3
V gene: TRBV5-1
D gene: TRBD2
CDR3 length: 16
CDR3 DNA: TGCGCCAGCAGCTTGGCCCAGGCGGGAGGAAGTGATACGCAGTATTTT
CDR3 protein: CASSLAQAGGSDTQYF

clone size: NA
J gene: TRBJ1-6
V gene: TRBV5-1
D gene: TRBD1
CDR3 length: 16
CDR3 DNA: TGCGCCAGCAGCTTGGCGGGACAGGGGGAAGGGTCACCCCTCCACTTT
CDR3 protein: CASSLAGQGEGSPLHF

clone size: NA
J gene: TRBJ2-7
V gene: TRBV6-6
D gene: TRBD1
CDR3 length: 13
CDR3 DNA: TGTGCCAGCAGTTTGACAGGGGCCTACGAGCAGTACTTC
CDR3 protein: CASSLTGAYEQYF

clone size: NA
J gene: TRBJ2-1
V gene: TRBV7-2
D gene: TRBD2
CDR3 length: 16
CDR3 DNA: TGTGCCAGCAGCAACCGGGCTAGCGGGAGCTCCAATGAGCAGTTCTTC
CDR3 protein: CASSNRASGSSNEQFF

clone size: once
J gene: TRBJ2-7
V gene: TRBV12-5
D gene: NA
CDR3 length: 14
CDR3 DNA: TGTGCTAGTGGTTCCAGGCCCTTAAAGGACGAGCAGTACTTC
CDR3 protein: CASGSRPLKDEQYF

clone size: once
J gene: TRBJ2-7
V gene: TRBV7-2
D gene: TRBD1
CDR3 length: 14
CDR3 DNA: TGTGCCAGCAGCTCGACAGGGGGCTGGAACGAGCAGTACTTC
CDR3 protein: CASSSTGGWNEQYF

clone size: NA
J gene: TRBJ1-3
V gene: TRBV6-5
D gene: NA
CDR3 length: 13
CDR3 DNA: TGTGCCAGCAGACCAGGCTCTGGAAACACCATATATTTT
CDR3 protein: CASRPGSGNTIYF